Each of the 18 T cell receptor beta chains below was sequenced from the same sample in a study of graft-versus-host responses after intestinal transplantation. These receptors have no identified antigens. Assay: immunoSEQ multiplex PCR; the TCRdb copy retains only in-frame clones and omits some. The sample has about 100,000 clones; about nine tenths are singletons. The material was unstimulated CD8+ T cells sorted from spleen or lymph node cells, obtained before intestinal transplant. Receptors were obtained from a human donor who received an intestinal transplant.

The chain is built from TRBV6-5 and TRBJ2-5; the match to TRBD2 covers 11 bases. This CDR3 comprises 15 residues. With V trimmed by 4 bases and J by 2 bases, 3 bases remained unmatched. The germline gives CDR1 MNHEY, CDR2 SVGAGI. The CDR3, as DNA: TGTGCCAGCAGTTTAGCGGGAGGGATACAAGAGACCCAGTACTTC. Translating gives CASSLAGGIQETQYF.

The rearrangement joins TRBV11-2 to TRBJ2-7; 7 bases fit TRBD1. In germline, CDR1 is SGHAT, CDR2 FQNNGV. The V gene end was trimmed by 3 bases and the J gene end by 2 bases; junction bases not matched to a gene: 1. The CDR3 loop spans 13 amino acids. As DNA, the CDR3 is TGTGCCAGCAGCTTTACAGGGGCCTACGAGCAGTACTTC. It is translated as CASSFTGAYEQYF.

This sequence joins TRBV9 and TRBJ2-2, with D unclear. The germline V gene encodes CDR1 SGDLS and CDR2 YYNGEE. This CDR3 has 13 amino acids. V lost 0 bases and J 6 bases, leaving 6 bases between the germline ends. CDR3 sequence (DNA): TGTGCCAGCAGCGTAGAGGTTGCCGGGGAGCTGTTTTTT. Translating it yields CASSVEVAGELFF.

This clone was seen a single time. The rearrangement links TRBV14 to TRBJ2-7, with D perhaps matching TRBD2 (6 bases). The CDR3 has 12 amino acids. The ends were cut back, 4 bases at V and 4 bases at J, with 8 bases in the middle. Germline assignment: CDR1 SGHDN and CDR2 FVKESK. Here the CDR3 DNA reads TGTGCCAGCAGCCTAGGAGGGTACGAGCAGTACTTC. It specifies CASSLGGYEQYF.

Points on this clone: The CDR3 ends on some other residue instead of the conserved phenylalanine or tryptophan, so this is likely a read error. The V call is TRBV6-5, the J call TRBJ2-7; no clear D. V lost 0 bases and J lost 2, with 8 bases in between. CDR3 length: 14 amino acids. Germline assignment: CDR1 MNHEY and CDR2 SVGAGI. The DNA of the CDR3 is TGTGCCAGCAGTTACTCGGCAGGCCCCTACGAGCAGTACCTC. Its protein is CASSYSAGPYEQYL.

The V call is TRBV7-9, the J call TRBJ2-7; TRBD1 might be the D (6 bases). The germline CDR1 and CDR2 sequences are SEHNR and FQNEAQ (reference sequence). Trimming removed 11 bases from V and 0 bases from J, with 17 bases in between. This CDR3 has 14 residues. The CDR3 sequence: CAGMGATNSYEQYF. CDR3 bases: TGTGCCGGCATGGGGGCAACAAACTCCTACGAGCAGTACTTC.

The chain has TRBV6-1 and TRBJ2-7; weak D call: TRBD2 (5 bases). This CDR3 has 14 residues. The V end lost 5 bases, the J end lost 0 bases, and 11 bases lay between the germline ends. Germline V gene lookup returns CDR1 MNHNS and CDR2 SASEGT. The CDR3, as DNA: TGTGCCAGCAGTTCTCGAGGGAGCTCCTACGAGCAGTACTTC. This gives the protein CASSSRGSSYEQYF.

As to this clone: The same CDR3 arises from other DNA sequences in this sample as well. The rearrangement joins TRBV5-6 to TRBJ2-3, with D uncertain. CDR1 and CDR2 (germline): SGHDT, YYEEEE. The CDR3 has 12 amino acids. Between the trimmed V and J ends, which lost 2 bases and 3 bases, there was a span of 4 bases. The CDR3 DNA reads as TGTGCCAGCAGCTTCGGGACAGATACGCAGTATTTT. Translation: CASSFGTDTQYF.

The chain employs TRBV5-5 and TRBJ2-5; 7 bases align to TRBD2. The CDR3 is 18 amino acids. The V and J ends lost 0 bases and 0 bases, in that order; junction bases with no gene match: 11. Germline V lookup: CDR1 SGHKS, CDR2 YYEKEE (reference sequence). CDR3 sequence (DNA): TGTGCCAGCAGCTTGGCCCGGGGAGGGTTAGAGTACCAAGAGACCCAGTACTTC. Translated: CASSLARGGLEYQETQYF.

This chain connects TRBV2 to TRBJ1-5; D might be TRBD1 (6 bases). The CDR3 sequence is 14 residues long. Trimming took off 8 bases at V and 3 bases at J, with 14 bases between the two ends. Germline loops: CDR1 SNHLY, CDR2 FYNNEI. The CDR3 DNA is TGTGCCAGCGGAGTGTGGGGGCTCAATCAGCCCCAGCATTTT. It is translated as CASGVWGLNQPQHF. The full variable domain, with the rest looked up from reference TRBV2 and TRBJ1-5, is EPEVTQTPSHQVTQMGQEVILRCVPISNHLYFYWYRQILGQKVEFLVSFYNNEISEKSEIFDDQFSVERPDGSNFTLKIRSTKLEDSAMYFCASGVWGLNQPQHFGDGTRLSIL.

CDR3 in amino acids: CASSLTSGGGGETQYF. The CDR3 bases are TGTGCCAGCAGCCTGACTAGCGGAGGGGGGGGAGAGACCCAGTACTTC. This chain joins TRBV7-9 and TRBJ2-5; 9 bases are shared with TRBD2. The length of the CDR3 is 16 residues. The V segment lost 5 bases and the J segment 4 bases; nucleotides outside the gene matches: 11. Germline CDR1 SEHNR, CDR2 FQNEAQ (reference sequence).

The chain combines TRBV6-5 with TRBJ1-2; TRBD1 matches 7 bases. The CDR3 spans 16 residues. Per germline, CDR1 MNHEY and CDR2 SVGAGI. V lost 0 bases to trimming and J lost 5 bases; unmatched junction nucleotides: 9. The CDR3 DNA is TGTGCCAGCAGTTACTCGATGGAGGGGGCGCGATATGGCTACACCTTC. The encoded protein is CASSYSMEGARYGYTF.

This rearrangement joins TRBV2 to TRBJ2-5; 8 bases are a match to TRBD2. This CDR3 is 15 amino acids long. Germline CDR1 SNHLY, CDR2 FYNNEI. V lost 3 bases to trimming and J lost 2 bases; unmatched junction nucleotides: 5. CDR3 bases: TGTGCCAGCAGTGATTGGACTAGCCAACAAGAGACCCAGTACTTC. This codes for CASSDWTSQQETQYF.

The V call is TRBV6-5, the J call TRBJ2-7; D gene ambiguous. Trimming removed 0 bases from V and 8 bases from J, with 11 bases in between. This CDR3 region has 13 residues. CDR1 MNHEY and CDR2 SVGAGI come from the germline V gene. As DNA, the CDR3 is TGTGCCAGCAGTTACTCGATCTTTGACAAGCAGTACTTC. Protein sequence: CASSYSIFDKQYF.

The V and J genes are TRBV6-1 and TRBJ1-5, with TRBD1 matching 9 bases. The CDR3 runs to 17 residues. V shed 4 bases, J shed 2 bases, and the junction held 9 bases outside the gene matches. Germline V gives CDR1 MNHNS, CDR2 SASEGT. In DNA, the CDR3 is TGTGCCAGCAGTGGCCGGACAGGGGATTTTGGCAATCAGCCCCAGCATTTT. Its translation is CASSGRTGDFGNQPQHF.

CDR3 coding DNA: TGTGCCAGCAGCCTCAGGATGGCTTCACCCCTCCACTTT. Residues: CASSLRMASPLHF. This chain joins TRBV7-3 and TRBJ1-6; unclear D gene. Per the germline V gene, CDR1 is SGHTA and CDR2 is FQGTGA. V was shortened by 5 bases and J by 9 bases, with 11 bases between the two germline ends. The CDR3 covers 13 residues.

This sequence joins TRBV11-2 and TRBJ2-2; D unclear. The length of the CDR3 is 14 residues. Trimming pared 3 bases from V and 4 bases from J, leaving 9 bases between. Germline lookup yields CDR1 SGHAT and CDR2 FQNNGV. The CDR3 sequence is CASSFPTGTGELFF. DNA of the CDR3: TGTGCCAGCAGCTTCCCCACGGGCACCGGGGAGCTGTTTTTT.

The rearrangement uses TRBV7-2 and TRBJ1-1; possibly TRBD1 for D (6 bases). With 1 base removed from V and 4 bases from J, the gap between germline ends came to 10 bases. Germline V gene data show CDR1 as SGHTA and CDR2 as FQGNSA. The length of the CDR3 is 14 residues. CDR3 sequence reads: CASSLGLQGTEAFF. The CDR3 bases are TGTGCCAGCAGCTTAGGCCTACAGGGCACTGAAGCTTTCTTT. Variable domain in full (rest from reference TRBV7-2 and TRBJ1-1): GAGVSQSPSNKVTEKGKDVELRCDPISGHTALYWYRQSLGQGLEFLIYFQGNSAPDKSGLPSDRFSAERTGGSVSTLTIQRTQQEDSAVYLCASSLGLQGTEAFFGQGTRLTVV.